Below, one T cell receptor (beta chain) is given with its context. The target antigen is unknown. The data were taken from a study of post-analysis software for immune sequencing data. The overall study: Multiple sclerosis in the patients followed relapsing-remitting, secondary progressive and progressive-relapsing courses. Study-level points and caveats: Samples sharing a preparation batch grouped tightly together when assessed by F measure.

Each TCR beta cDNA library carried unique molecular identifiers. TCRdb fed the PCR reads into MiXCR, producing one record per CDR3 protein. This sample has fewer than 550,000 distinct CDR3 sequences; around 36% occur once, and the top ten carry 6%. The receptor comes from a girl aged 2-17 years with multiple sclerosis. The sample comprised blood.

CDR3: CASSIGQGEQYF. In nucleotides, the CDR3 is TGTGCCAGCAGCATCGGACAGGGCGAGCAGTACTTC. V gene TRBV7-9 combines with J gene TRBJ2-4, with 8 bases aligning to TRBD1. The last part of the DNA fits TRBJ2-7 better; the J call may be wrong. The CDR3 is made up of 12 amino acids. The germline gives CDR1 SEHNR, CDR2 FQNEAQ (reference sequence).